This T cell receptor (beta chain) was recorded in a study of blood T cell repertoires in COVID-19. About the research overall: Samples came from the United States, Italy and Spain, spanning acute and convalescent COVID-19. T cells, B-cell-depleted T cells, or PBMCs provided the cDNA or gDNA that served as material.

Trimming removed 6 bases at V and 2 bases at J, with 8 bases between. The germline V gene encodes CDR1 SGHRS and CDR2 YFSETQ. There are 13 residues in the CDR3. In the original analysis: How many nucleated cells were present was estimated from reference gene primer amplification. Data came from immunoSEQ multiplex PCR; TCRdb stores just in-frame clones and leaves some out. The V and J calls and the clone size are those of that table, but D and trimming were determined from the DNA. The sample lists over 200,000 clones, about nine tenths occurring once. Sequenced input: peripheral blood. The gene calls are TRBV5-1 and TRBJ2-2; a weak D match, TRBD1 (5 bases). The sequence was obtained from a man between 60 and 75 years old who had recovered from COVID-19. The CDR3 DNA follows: TGCGCCAGCATGACAGCTAACACCGGGGAGCTGTTTTTT. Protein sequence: CASMTANTGELFF.